The clone carrying this T cell receptor beta chain was picked up a small number of times. Its antigen is currently unknown. This sample is part of a study of cytomegalovirus exposure and HLA in healthy donors. Whole-study results and caveats: Differences between HLA loci emerged in a later analysis of TCR association rates, with DRB1 most and HLA-C fewest. Prior analysis indicated that the majority of TCR beta V segments exhibited productivity approximately 87% or approximately 30% of the time. Most CMV-associated TCR beta chains appeared HLA-restricted in a later analysis.

It was with 60 Vbeta and 13 Jbeta primers that the PCR ran. The protocol was immunoSEQ multiplex PCR, while the TCRdb copy is restricted to in-frame clones and leaves out a portion. Of about 150,000 clones listed, approximately 10% are singletons. This CDR3 has 15 amino acids. Germline V gives CDR1 LNHDA, CDR2 SQIVND (reference sequence). V was trimmed by 3 bases and J by 0 bases, leaving 11 bases between them. Donors sampled were nominally healthy, though unrecorded immune exposures were likely. The chain is built from TRBV19 and TRBJ1-1; D perhaps matches TRBD1 (6 bases). The sequence derives from a woman in her thirties or forties in good health and CMV-seropositive. The sample was PBMCs. CDR3 bases: TGTGCCAGTAGTATTGGACAGATTATGAACACTGAAGCTTTCTTT. Its protein product is CASSIGQIMNTEAFF.